The present T cell receptor (beta chain) was sequenced within a study of spatial heterogeneity in lung cancer. Background on the study: Alpha-chain sequences were consistently detected in smaller numbers than beta-chain sequences.

Noted time point: sample taken at primary tumor resection. No cells were sorted before sequencing. The whole RNA sequenced was extracted from tumor, nontumor lung or frozen PBMC. This CDR3 is built from 11 residues. Germline V gene lookup returns CDR1 LNHNV and CDR2 YYDKDF (reference sequence). V was clipped by 5 bases and J by 5 bases, with 7 bases between them. TCRdb called the 5' RACE reads again in MiXCR, with one record for every CDR3 protein. The sample shows roughly 82,000 distinct CDR3 sequences, over 10% of them seen only once. This chain uses TRBV15 with TRBJ2-7, with a weak D call TRBD2 (6 bases). This specimen consisted of PBMCs, obtained at surgery. The origin of this receptor is a male donor with early-stage non-small cell lung cancer. CDR3 sequence: CATSRRDEQYF. As DNA, the CDR3 is TGTGCCACCAGCCGGAGGGACGAGCAGTACTTC. The entire variable domain, with the rest obtained from reference TRBV15 and TRBJ2-7, is as follows: DAMVIQNPRYQVTQFGKPVTLSCSQTLNHNVMYWYQQKSSQAPKLLFHYYDKDFNNEADTPDNFQSRRPNTSFCFLDIRSPGLGDTAMYLCATSRRDEQYFGPGTRLTVT.